The 15 T cell receptor beta chains listed next were all sequenced from one sample in a study of T cell repertoires in cytomegalovirus infection. TCRdb re-called the reads with MiXCR, one entry per CDR3 protein. The repertoire consists of approximately 160,000 distinct CDR3 sequences, with about 15% occurring once and the leading ten covering 18%. Material: CD8+ T cells from PBMCs. These receptors came from a human donor in good health (CMV status not recorded). Some clones in this sample may be carry-over from other donors' samples.

The gene calls are TRBV10-3 and TRBJ1-5; D unclear. Germline loops: CDR1 ENHRY, CDR2 SYGVKD. CDR3 length equals 13 residues. Trimming cost V 2 bases and J 6 bases, with 8 bases left between them. The chain's CDR3 is CAISEPGLQPQHF. In nucleotides, the CDR3 is TGTGCCATCAGTGAGCCCGGACTTCAGCCCCAGCATTTT.

The genes are TRBV9 and TRBJ2-1; D ambiguous. Trimming took off 7 bases at V and 8 bases at J, with 10 bases between the two ends. This CDR3 is built from 11 residues. CDR1 and CDR2 from the germline V gene are SGDLS and YYNGEE. CDR3 nucleotide sequence: TGTGCCAGCGGTGGTTCTTATGAGCAGTTCTTC. Its translation is CASGGSYEQFF.

V usage is TRBV7-2 and J usage is TRBJ2-7, with D tentatively TRBD1 or TRBD2 (5 bases each). Germline V gene sequence: CDR1 SGHTA, CDR2 FQGNSA. This CDR3 contains 12 residues. The ends were cut back, 5 bases at V and 5 bases at J, with 10 bases in the middle. The CDR3 DNA reads as TGTGCCAGCAGCACCCCGGGGCACGAGCAGTACTTC. Translating it yields CASSTPGHEQYF. The full variable domain, rest sourced from reference TRBV7-2 and TRBJ2-7, is GAGVSQSPSNKVTEKGKDVELRCDPISGHTALYWYRQSLGQGLEFLIYFQGNSAPDKSGLPSDRFSAERTGGSVSTLTIQRTQQEDSAVYLCASSTPGHEQYFGPGTRLTVT.

The CDR3, as DNA: TGTGCCATCAGGCCGGGCGATTCCACCGGGGAGCTGTTTTTT. Translating it yields CAIRPGDSTGELFF. The V gene is TRBV10-3, the J gene TRBJ2-2, with D uncertain. Deletions cut 6 bases from V and 4 bases from J, with 12 bases between. CDR3 length: 14 amino acids. Germline assignment: CDR1 ENHRY and CDR2 SYGVKD.

Many counts were recorded for this clonotype. The chain is built from TRBV7-2 and TRBJ1-1; D call uncertain. V lost 3 bases and J lost 10, with 15 bases in between. The CDR3 is made up of 13 amino acids. CDR1 is SGHTA, CDR2 FQGNSA, per germline. The CDR3 bases are TGTGCCAGCAGCTTCACTCAAGGGAGGGTAGCTTTCTTT. It encodes CASSFTQGRVAFF.

This clonotype was seen a handful of times. The CDR3 DNA sequence: TGCAGTGCTCCTGACAGGTTCTCTGAAAAACTGTTTTTT. Residues: CSAPDRFSEKLFF. This chain links TRBV20-1 with TRBJ1-4, with D possibly matching TRBD1 (6 bases). The CDR3 loop spans 13 amino acids. The germline V and J ends were trimmed by 5 bases and 7 bases, with 14 bases remaining between them. Germline V lookup: CDR1 DFQATT, CDR2 SNEGSKA (reference sequence).

This clonotype occurred a few times. The chain combines TRBV18 with TRBJ2-5, with D possibly TRBD2 on 5 matching bases. Between the trimmed V and J ends, which lost 3 bases and 1 base, there was a span of 9 bases. Germline CDR1 reads KGHSH; CDR2 reads LQKENI. This CDR3 spans 14 amino acids. Here the CDR3 reads CASSPDYSQETQYF. CDR3 in DNA: TGTGCCAGCTCACCTGACTACTCCCAAGAGACCCAGTACTTC.

This chain joins TRBV7-6 and TRBJ2-2; 16 nucleotides match TRBD2. CDR3 size: 18 residues. Unmatched junction bases numbered 9, after V lost 5 bases and J lost 6 bases. CDR1 and CDR2 from the germline V gene are SGHVS and FNYEAQ. CDR3 DNA: TGTGCCAGCAGCCCGGGACTAGCGGGAGGGATACAGGCCGGGGAGCTGTTTTTT. Protein product: CASSPGLAGGIQAGELFF.

This clonotype appeared a few times. The chain is built from TRBV28 and TRBJ2-3; a possible D gene is TRBD2 (6 bases). The CDR3 contains 16 residues. Trimming stripped 4 bases from V and 4 bases from J, with 18 bases between. From germline, CDR1 is MDHEN and CDR2 SYDVKM. The CDR3 reads CASSWVAEWDSDTQYF. The DNA for the CDR3 is TGTGCCAGCAGTTGGGTAGCGGAGTGGGATTCAGATACGCAGTATTTT. The full variable domain, its missing parts supplied by reference TRBV28 and TRBJ2-3, is DVKVTQSSRYLVKRTGEKVFLECVQDMDHENMFWYRQDPGLGLRLIYFSYDVKMKEKGDIPEGYSVSREKKERFSLILESASTNQTSMYLCASSWVAEWDSDTQYFGPGTRLTVL.

This clonotype was counted between two and nine times. The J gene is TRBJ2-7, the V gene TRBV19; D is possibly TRBD1 (5 bases). Per germline, CDR1 LNHDA and CDR2 SQIVND (reference sequence). The CDR3 consists of 14 residues. Trimming pared 1 base from V and 6 bases from J, leaving 13 bases between. CDR3 coding DNA: TGTGCCAGTAGTATAGTGGGGCCGGCCGGCGAGCAGTACTTC. Translating it yields CASSIVGPAGEQYF.

This clonotype was counted many times. The chain links TRBV10-3 to TRBJ2-5; 9 nucleotides agree with TRBD2. V shed 6 bases, J shed 3 bases, and the junction held 2 bases outside the gene matches. This CDR3 spans 13 amino acids. CDR1 and CDR2 (germline): ENHRY, SYGVKD. The CDR3 is CAISRLAEETQYF. The CDR3 nucleotides read TGTGCCATCAGCCGACTAGCGGAAGAGACCCAGTACTTC.

The sample holds a few counts of this clonotype. The DNA of the CDR3 is TGCGCCAGCAGCCAAGATCGGTTCGGCTACGAGCAGTACTTC. Translating it yields CASSQDRFGYEQYF. The V and J genes are TRBV4-3 and TRBJ2-7, with no clear D. The CDR3 contains 14 residues. The germline V gene has CDR1 LGHNA and CDR2 YSLEER. V lost 0 bases, J lost 3 bases, and 9 bases lay in between.

The chain combines TRBV28 with TRBJ1-4, with 7 bases fitting TRBD1. Germline CDR1 and CDR2: MDHEN and SYDVKM. CDR3 size: 15 residues. J lost 3 bases, V lost 7 bases, and 8 bases had no gene match. CDR3 in DNA: TGTGCCAGCACTCTCCAGGGACAGCCTAATGAAAAACTGTTTTTT. Its protein is CASTLQGQPNEKLFF.

This clonotype was observed a few times. The J gene is TRBJ1-1, the V gene TRBV7-8; D is ambiguous. V lost 5 bases and J 6 bases, leaving 10 bases between the germline ends. This CDR3 contains 12 residues. CDR1 and CDR2 from the germline V gene are SGHVS and FQNEAQ. This CDR3 is CASSLIRAEAFF. The CDR3 DNA follows: TGTGCCAGCAGCCTGATACGGGCTGAAGCTTTCTTT.

Written as DNA, the CDR3 is TGTGCCAGCACTGGGGGCCATATCAATGAGCAGTTCTTC. It codes for CASTGGHINEQFF. This chain links TRBV6-6 with TRBJ2-1; tentative D call: TRBD1 (6 bases). The CDR3 length is 13 residues. CDR1 and CDR2 (germline): MNHNY, SVGAGI (reference sequence). Trimming stripped 7 bases from V and 6 bases from J, with 13 bases between.